These 29 T cell receptor beta chains share one sample of origin, sequenced in a study of T-cell memory formation after mild COVID-19. TCRdb redid the calling of the 5' RACE reads with MiXCR, one entry per CDR3 protein. In the table there are around 180,000 distinct CDR3 sequences, around 18% of which are singletons. Sequencing was performed on PBMCs or a T cell subset sorted from them (not recorded which). The receptors here all came from a man between 18 and 29 years old who had mild COVID-19 (a few samples of this study predate the infection). Cell type and time point are not known.

This sequence joins TRBV4-1 and TRBJ1-2; D is perhaps TRBD1 (6 bases). Germline loops: CDR1 MGHRA, CDR2 YSYEKL. The germline V and J ends were trimmed by 0 bases and 5 bases, with 10 bases remaining between them. This CDR3 has 14 residues. In nucleotides, the CDR3 is TGCGCCAGCAGCCAAGAGCAGGGGTGGTATGGCTACACCTTC. Its translation: CASSQEQGWYGYTF.

The J gene is TRBJ1-1, the V gene TRBV10-3, with D possibly being TRBD1 (5 bases). Germline CDR1 ENHRY, CDR2 SYGVKD. The CDR3 length is 12 residues. V gave up 10 bases and J gave up 9 bases, with 18 bases separating them. The CDR3 loop is CANDSGTFKAFF. CDR3 DNA: TGTGCCAACGACTCCGGGACTTTTAAAGCTTTCTTT.

This chain joins TRBV9 and TRBJ1-1; no firm D call. In germline, CDR1 is SGDLS, CDR2 YYNGEE. Trimming took off 2 bases at V and 0 bases at J, with 5 bases between the two ends. The CDR3 has 13 residues. The chain's CDR3 is CASSVSMNTEAFF. CDR3 DNA sequence: TGTGCCAGCAGCGTCTCGATGAACACTGAAGCTTTCTTT. The full variable domain, its missing parts supplied by reference TRBV9 and TRBJ1-1, is DSGVTQTPKHLITATGQRVTLRCSPRSGDLSVYWYQQSLDQGLQFLIQYYNGEERAKGNILERFSAQQFPDLHSELNLSSLELGDSALYFCASSVSMNTEAFFGQGTRLTVV.

V and J are TRBV10-3 and TRBJ2-7; 7 bases are shared with TRBD1. This CDR3 contains 14 residues. The germline gives CDR1 ENHRY, CDR2 SYGVKD. V shed 7 bases and J 2 bases; nucleotides not matched to a gene: 8. The DNA for the CDR3 is TGTGCCATCAAACAGGGGTTGGGTACCTACGAGCAGTACTTC. It codes for CAIKQGLGTYEQYF.

This clonotype occurred a few times. The chain couples TRBV7-2 to TRBJ1-5, with 7 nucleotides matching TRBD1. V lost 5 bases and J lost 6; bases outside the gene matches: 7. This CDR3 is 14 amino acids long. CDR1 is SGHTA and CDR2 is FQGNSA in the germline V gene. The CDR3 loop is CASSPDRQGQPQHF. The CDR3 nucleotides are TGTGCCAGCAGCCCGGACAGGCAGGGTCAGCCCCAGCATTTT.

The chain employs TRBV12-3 or TRBV12-4 and TRBJ2-1; D is uncertain. Trimming took off 5 bases at V and 6 bases at J, with 8 bases between the two ends. There are 12 residues in the CDR3. DNA for the CDR3: TGTGCCAGCAGTCTGAATACCAATGAGCAGTTCTTC. This translates into CASSLNTNEQFF.

This clonotype was counted only a few times. The rearrangement joins TRBV12-3 or TRBV12-4 to TRBJ2-1; D is possibly TRBD2 (5 bases). The CDR3 contains 15 residues. The V gene lost 7 bases and the J gene lost 3 bases, with 16 bases spanning the gap. Here the CDR3 reads CASTVDYFGYNEQFF. In nucleotides, the CDR3 is TGTGCCAGCACCGTCGACTATTTTGGCTACAATGAGCAGTTCTTC.

The V call is TRBV7-2, the J call TRBJ2-3; D is undetermined. V dropped 7 bases and J dropped 3 bases, with 11 bases sitting between them. The germline CDR1 and CDR2 sequences are SGHTA and FQGNSA. This CDR3 region has 13 residues. The CDR3 sequence: CASTEAYTDTQYF. The DNA of the CDR3 is TGTGCCAGCACCGAAGCCTATACAGATACGCAGTATTTT.

This clonotype was observed at least ten times. The chain uses TRBV5-1 and TRBJ1-1, with D tentatively TRBD1 (5 bases). Per the germline V gene, CDR1 is SGHRS and CDR2 is YFSETQ. The CDR3 is made up of 14 amino acids. Trimming cost V 4 bases and J 1 base, with 11 bases left between them. The CDR3 region has the DNA TGCGCCAGCAGCCTTTCCGGGACGAACACTGAAGCTTTCTTT. It encodes CASSLSGTNTEAFF.

A few counts support this clonotype. This chain uses TRBV20-1 with TRBJ2-1; possibly TRBD2 for D (5 bases). The V end lost 0 bases, the J end lost 2 bases, and 11 bases lay between the germline ends. The CDR3 has 15 residues. Germline-derived CDR1 and CDR2 are DFQATT and SNEGSKA (reference sequence). CDR3: CSARDRLTTYNEQFF. Written as DNA, the CDR3 is TGCAGTGCTAGAGATCGACTAACTACCTACAATGAGCAGTTCTTC.

This clonotype was counted only a few times. The chain uses TRBV7-2 and TRBJ2-3, with TRBD1 identical over 7 bases. Losses at the gene ends were 3 bases for V and 2 bases for J; bases not matched to a gene: 8. The CDR3 runs to 16 residues. Per germline, CDR1 SGHTA and CDR2 FQGNSA. The CDR3 region has the DNA TGTGCCAGCAGCTTCATAGACAGGGTGCCCACAGATACGCAGTATTTT. Translated, it gives CASSFIDRVPTDTQYF.

The chain is built from TRBV6-2 or TRBV6-3 and TRBJ1-5, with D perhaps matching TRBD1 (5 bases). The CDR3 has 17 amino acids. Germline CDR1 MNHEY, CDR2 SVGEGT. V shed 4 bases and J shed 4 bases, with 20 bases lying between them. CDR3 nucleotide sequence: TGTGCCAGCAGTTCCCCAGACAGACCTCTGTTGAATCAGCCCCAGCATTTT. Protein sequence: CASSSPDRPLLNQPQHF.

This clonotype was counted between two and nine times. The chain has TRBV6-5 and TRBJ2-5; D might be TRBD1 (6 bases). This CDR3 is built from 13 residues. The germline CDR1 and CDR2 sequences are MNHEY and SVGAGI. V lost 6 bases to trimming and J lost 1 base, with 9 bases between them. In DNA, the CDR3 is TGTGCCAGCAGCTGGGACATCCAAGAGACCCAGTACTTC. This translates into CASSWDIQETQYF.

The rearrangement links TRBV12-3 or TRBV12-4 to TRBJ1-1, with TRBD1 as a possible D gene (6 bases). Trimming stripped 4 bases from V and 4 bases from J, with 10 bases between. There are 13 residues in the CDR3. The chain's CDR3 is CASSSRGSTEAFF. In DNA form, the CDR3 reads TGTGCCAGCAGTTCAAGGGGGAGCACTGAAGCTTTCTTT.

V gene TRBV29-1 combines with J gene TRBJ2-4; D may match TRBD1 or TRBD2 (5 bases each). Trimming shortened V by 4 bases and J by 8 bases, and 12 bases separated the two germline ends. CDR3 length: 12 residues. The germline CDR1 and CDR2 sequences are SQVTM and ANQGSEA. The CDR3 coding sequence is TGCAGCGTTGCCAGGGCCGGGGACATTCAGTACTTC. This sequence encodes CSVARAGDIQYF.

The chain is built from TRBV2 and TRBJ2-3; D unresolved. This CDR3 spans 13 amino acids. V lost 4 bases, J lost 7 bases, and 12 bases lay in between. Germline values: CDR1 SNHLY, CDR2 FYNNEI. The DNA of the CDR3 is TGTGCCAGCAGTGGACGCCCACCTTATACGCAGTATTTT. Amino acid sequence: CASSGRPPYTQYF.

The rearrangement links TRBV12-3 or TRBV12-4 to TRBJ2-1; maybe TRBD2 (6 bases). This CDR3 has 12 residues. Trimming removed 7 bases at V and 11 bases at J, with 15 bases between. The CDR3 here is CASTPLGGKQFF. For the CDR3, the DNA is TGTGCCAGCACCCCATTGGGGGGTAAGCAGTTCTTC.

This clonotype has just a few counts. The chain uses TRBV5-1 and TRBJ2-2; 12 bases are shared with TRBD2. The V gene's germline CDR1 is SGHRS and CDR2 YFSETQ. V was clipped by 4 bases and J by 0 bases; unmatched bases: 4. This CDR3 is 17 amino acids long. In nucleotides, the CDR3 is TGCGCCAGCAGCCAACTAGCGGGGGGAGCGAACACCGGGGAGCTGTTTTTT. Encoded protein: CASSQLAGGANTGELFF.

A few counts support this clonotype. V gene TRBV2 combines with J gene TRBJ2-3; D ambiguous. The CDR3 sequence is 15 residues long. Germline-derived CDR1 and CDR2 are SNHLY and FYNNEI. Trimming removed 0 bases at V and 4 bases at J, with 11 bases between. CDR3 sequence: CASSEARLGPDTQYF. In nucleotides, the CDR3 is TGTGCCAGCAGTGAAGCTCGGCTAGGCCCAGATACGCAGTATTTT. The full variable domain, its missing parts supplied by reference TRBV2 and TRBJ2-3, is EPEVTQTPSHQVTQMGQEVILRCVPISNHLYFYWYRQILGQKVEFLVSFYNNEISEKSEIFDDQFSVERPDGSNFTLKIRSTKLEDSAMYFCASSEARLGPDTQYFGPGTRLTVL.

This chain joins TRBV7-2 and TRBJ1-2, with TRBD1 identical over 7 bases. The ends lost 1 base at V and 7 bases at J; junction bases unmatched: 12. Germline V gene sequence: CDR1 SGHTA, CDR2 FQGNSA. This CDR3 is 16 amino acids long. For the CDR3, the DNA is TGTGCCAGCAGCTTAGTGGGGAGGCAGGGGGGCAGTGGCTACACCTTC. Translating it yields CASSLVGRQGGSGYTF.

V usage is TRBV3-1 and J usage is TRBJ2-2; 9 nucleotides align to TRBD1. Germline loops: CDR1 LGHDT, CDR2 YNNKEL (reference sequence). The J segment lost 3 bases and the V segment lost 3 bases, leaving 2 bases of the junction unmatched. This CDR3 comprises 15 residues. DNA for the CDR3: TGTGCCAGCAGCCAGTGGACAGGGGACACCGGGGAGCTGTTTTTT. It translates to CASSQWTGDTGELFF.

The genes are TRBV5-1 and TRBJ2-1; 8 nucleotides line up with TRBD1. In germline, CDR1 is SGHRS, CDR2 YFSETQ. There are 15 residues in the CDR3. V was pared by 4 bases and J by 2 bases, with 5 bases of the junction left unmatched. In DNA form, the CDR3 reads TGCGCCAGCAGCGGGGGGACAGGTACCTACAATGAGCAGTTCTTC. It codes for CASSGGTGTYNEQFF.

This clonotype was recorded a few times. The CDR3 DNA follows: TGTGCCAGCAGGGAACAGGGGGACACTGAAGCTTTCTTT. Residues: CASREQGDTEAFF. The chain couples TRBV6-2 or TRBV6-3 to TRBJ1-1; TRBD1 matches at 8 bases. The V segment lost 6 bases and the J segment 3 bases; nucleotides outside the gene matches: 3. The CDR3 is 13 residues long. Germline V gene lookup returns CDR1 MNHEY and CDR2 SVGEGT.

This clonotype was seen more than once but under ten times. The rearrangement joins TRBV4-1 to TRBJ2-2; TRBD1 aligns across 9 bases. The CDR3 loop spans 16 amino acids. V lost 4 bases and J lost 4; bases outside the gene matches: 7. CDR1 is MGHRA and CDR2 is YSYEKL in the germline V gene. The DNA for the CDR3 is TGCGCCAGCAGCCTCGGAGCGGGACAGGGCACCGGGGAGCTGTTTTTT. This sequence encodes CASSLGAGQGTGELFF.

V is TRBV27 and J is TRBJ2-7; 9 nucleotides match TRBD2. Looked up from germline, CDR1 is MNHEY and CDR2 is SMNVEV (reference sequence). The junction had 7 bases not matched to a gene; V was cut back by 8 bases and J by 5 bases. This CDR3 has 13 residues. CDR3 amino acids: CASSLAGQNEQYF. The CDR3 nucleotides read TGTGCCAGCTCTCTAGCGGGGCAAAACGAGCAGTACTTC.

This clonotype was found a few times. The gene calls are TRBV24-1 and TRBJ1-5, with D perhaps TRBD1 (5 bases). The germline V gene encodes CDR1 KGHDR and CDR2 SFDVKD. The V end lost 7 bases, the J end lost 0 bases, and 18 bases lay between the germline ends. This CDR3 comprises 17 residues. CDR3 in DNA: TGTGCCACCAGGACGGACCCCGCAGGGTCTAGCAATCAGCCCCAGCATTTT. Its translation is CATRTDPAGSSNQPQHF.

The chain is built from TRBV5-1 and TRBJ2-4, with D perhaps given as TRBD1 or TRBD2 (5 bases each). The CDR3 is made up of 15 amino acids. The germline CDR1 and CDR2 sequences are SGHRS and YFSETQ. Trimming removed 3 bases at V and 6 bases at J, with 16 bases between. CDR3 loop: CASSSPGLQGNIQYF. The CDR3 coding sequence is TGCGCCAGCAGCTCCCCGGGGTTGCAGGGAAACATTCAGTACTTC.

The V and J genes are TRBV29-1 and TRBJ1-2; D is unclear. In germline, CDR1 is SQVTM, CDR2 ANQGSEA. This CDR3 region has 11 residues. The V end lost 3 bases, the J end lost 5 bases, and 7 bases lay between the germline ends. The CDR3 DNA reads TGCAGCGTTGACCGTGGGTATGGCTACACCTTC. As protein: CSVDRGYGYTF. The full variable domain, with the rest looked up from reference TRBV29-1 and TRBJ1-2, is SAVISQKPSRDICQRGTSLTIQCQVDSQVTMMFWYRQQPGQSLTLIATANQGSEATYESGFVIDKFPISRPNLTFSTLTVSNMSPEDSSIYLCSVDRGYGYTFGSGTRLTVV.

J is TRBJ2-7 and V is TRBV7-6; the match to TRBD1 covers 10 bases. The CDR3 loop spans 16 amino acids. V dropped 1 base and J dropped 7; count of bases not matched to a gene: 10. Germline V lookup: CDR1 SGHVS, CDR2 FNYEAQ. The CDR3 protein is CASSLVAGTGVREQYF. CDR3 DNA sequence: TGTGCCAGCAGCTTAGTAGCCGGGACAGGGGTGAGGGAGCAGTACTTC.